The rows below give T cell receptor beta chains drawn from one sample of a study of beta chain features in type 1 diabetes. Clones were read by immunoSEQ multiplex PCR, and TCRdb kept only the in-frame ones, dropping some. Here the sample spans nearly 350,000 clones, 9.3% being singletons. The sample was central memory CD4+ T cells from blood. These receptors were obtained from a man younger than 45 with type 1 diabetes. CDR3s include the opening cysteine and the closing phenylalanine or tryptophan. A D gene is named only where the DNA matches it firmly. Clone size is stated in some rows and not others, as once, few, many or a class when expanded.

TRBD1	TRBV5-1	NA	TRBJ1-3	TGCGCCAGCAGCTTGGACGCGACAGGGGGAAACACCATATATTTT	CASSLDATGGNTIYF
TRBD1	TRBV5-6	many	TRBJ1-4	TGTGCCAGCAGCTTGGACAGGGGCGCGGGGGAAAAACTGTTTTTT	CASSLDRGAGEKLFF
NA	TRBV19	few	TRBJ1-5	TGTGCCACTAGGACAGACGGTTCGCGCAATCAGCCCCAGCATTTT	CATRTDGSRNQPQHF
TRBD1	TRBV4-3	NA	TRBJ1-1	TGCGCCAGCAGCCAGGAGGGACAGGGGGCGGGCACTGAAGCTTTCTTT	CASSQEGQGAGTEAFF
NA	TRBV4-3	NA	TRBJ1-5	TGCGCCAGCAGCCAACAACCTTCAAGTGCCCAGCCCCAGCATTTT	CASSQQPSSAQPQHF
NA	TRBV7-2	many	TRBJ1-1	TGTGCCAGCAGCTTCCTCCTCGTCGAAACTGAAGCTTTCTTT	CASSFLLVETEAFF
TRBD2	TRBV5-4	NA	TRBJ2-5	TGTGCCAGCAGCGGCGGGACTAGCGGCTTAAAAGAGACCCAGTACTTC	CASSGGTSGLKETQYF
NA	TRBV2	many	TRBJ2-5	TGTGCCAGCAGTGGGGGCGCACGAGAGACCCAGTACTTC	CASSGGARETQYF
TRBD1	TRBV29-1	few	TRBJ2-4	TGCAGCGTTGCGGGACAGGGCCCAGGGGGGGCCAAAAACATTCAGTACTTC	CSVAGQGPGGAKNIQYF
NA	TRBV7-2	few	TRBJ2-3	TGTGCCAGCAGCTTAACCAGAAATGACTTACATACGCAGTATTTT	CASSLTRNDLHTQYF
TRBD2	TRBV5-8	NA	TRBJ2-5	TGTGCCAGCAGCCCGGGACTAGCGGGGGGCCCCCTCTACTTC	CASSPGLAGGPLYF
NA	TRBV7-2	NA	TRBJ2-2	TGTGCCAGCAGCCCTGGGGGAACCGGGACCGGGGAGCTGTTTTTT	CASSPGGTGTGELFF